This T cell receptor (beta chain) emerged from a study of identical twins. Study-wide points: In monozygotic twins, models underestimated the sharing of out-of-frame TCR alpha.

After removal of 5 bases from V and 2 bases from J, the junction contained 11 bases not matched to a gene. In germline, CDR1 is DFQATT, CDR2 SNEGSKA (reference sequence). This CDR3 is 16 amino acids long. MiXCR, run by TCRdb on the 5' RACE reads, gives a single entry per CDR3 protein. This table has 640,000 or so distinct CDR3 sequences, roughly 6.2% appearing once. The sample holds many counts of this clonotype. Its antigen is unidentified. Sequencing was done on a sample of naive T cells sorted from blood. This chain uses TRBV20-1 with TRBJ2-3; 9 bases are a match to TRBD2. This sequence originates from a man between 18 and 29 years old in good health. The CDR3 DNA follows: TGCAGTGCTTGGGGGGGGCTAGCGGGGCACACAGATACGCAGTATTTT. It encodes CSAWGGLAGHTDTQYF.